What follows is one TCR beta chain and its context. Participants were aged about 18 to 89 years, lived in 20 to 30 US areas, and enrolled virtually. Participants reported their clinical history, and cohort assignment relied on those reports. The data were taken from a study of blood T cell repertoires in COVID-19. About the study: Samples came from the United States, Italy and Spain, spanning acute and convalescent COVID-19.

Sequencing was performed with immunoSEQ multiplex PCR; in TCRdb, only in-frame clones are kept and a portion is missing. The top ten clones hold approximately 0.97% of a sample with 330,000 or so clones, roughly 86% of them seen once. Deletions cut 4 bases from V and 8 bases from J, with 24 bases between. From germline, CDR1 is SGDLS and CDR2 YYNGEE. CDR3 length equals 16 residues. Sample: PBMCs or T cells enriched from blood (not recorded which). The V and J genes are TRBV9 and TRBJ1-2, with D possibly TRBD1 on 5 matching bases. This sequence was found in a woman in her twenties or thirties who had been exposed to COVID-19. DNA for the CDR3: TGTGCCAGCAGCCCCAGCGGGGGGGGGAGATCTGAAGGCTACACCTTC. Protein product: CASSPSGGGRSEGYTF.